These T cell receptor beta chains were read from a single sample in a study of identical twins. Via MiXCR, TCRdb re-called the 5' RACE reads, giving one row per CDR3 protein. The sample comprises a few hundred thousand distinct CDR3 sequences, 9.6% of which are singletons, and 2.5% to 3.5% rests with the top ten. This sample also belongs to another study, concerning yellow fever vaccine responses in identical twins.

The source material was PBMCs. These receptors all come from a woman between 18 and 29 years old in good health. Each CDR3 is given with its conserved first and last residue. The order of the fields is J gene, D gene, clone size, V gene, CDR3 DNA, CDR3 protein. D genes are given only for firm matches. Clone size, where shown, is once, few, many, or a class for clones that have expanded.

J: TRBJ2-1; D: NA; size: once; V: TRBV7-2; DNA: TGTGCCAGCAGCTTAGGTTTGGGGGCGGGTGAGCAGTTCTTC; CDR3: CASSLGLGAGEQFF
J: TRBJ2-7; D: NA; size: NA; V: TRBV12-3/TRBV12-4; DNA: TGTGCCAGCAGTACCGGACAGATTGGCTACGAGCAGTACTTC; CDR3: CASSTGQIGYEQYF
J: TRBJ2-2; D: TRBD2; size: many; V: TRBV4-2; DNA: TGTGCCAGCAGCCAAGATCCTAGCGGGAACCCGACCGGGGAGCTGTTTTTT; CDR3: CASSQDPSGNPTGELFF
J: TRBJ1-3; D: NA; size: few; V: TRBV6-5; DNA: TGTGCCAGCAGTTATTCCCGCGTGGGGAGTGGAAACACCATATATTTT; CDR3: CASSYSRVGSGNTIYF
J: TRBJ1-2; D: NA; size: NA; V: TRBV7-8; DNA: TGTGCCAGCAGCTTAGGACTACCGCCCGCTGGCTACACCTTC; CDR3: CASSLGLPPAGYTF
J: TRBJ2-3; D: NA; size: few; V: TRBV12-3/TRBV12-4; DNA: TGTGCCAGCAGTTTGCGGAGAGACACAGATACGCAGTATTTT; CDR3: CASSLRRDTDTQYF
J: TRBJ2-5; D: TRBD2; size: many; V: TRBV20-1; DNA: TGCAGTGCTAGAGCGGGAGGGGGAAAAGAGACCCAGTACTTC; CDR3: CSARAGGGKETQYF
J: TRBJ2-7; D: TRBD1; size: NA; V: TRBV7-3; DNA: TGTGCCAGCAGCCTACTAGGGACAGCCCGGTCCGAGCAGTACTTC; CDR3: CASSLLGTARSEQYF
J: TRBJ2-2; D: NA; size: NA; V: TRBV14; DNA: TGTGCCAGCACCACCGCTGGGACTTCGGTCGGGGAGCTGTTTTTT; CDR3: CASTTAGTSVGELFF
J: TRBJ2-2; D: NA; size: NA; V: TRBV7-8; DNA: TGTGCCAGCAGCCTCCAACCGGTTGGAGGCACCGGGGAGCTGTTTTTT; CDR3: CASSLQPVGGTGELFF
J: TRBJ2-5; D: TRBD1; size: NA; V: TRBV18; DNA: TGTGCCAGCTCACCGGACAGGGGGCCGGAGACCCAGTACTTC; CDR3: CASSPDRGPETQYF
J: TRBJ2-5; D: NA; size: few; V: TRBV30; DNA: TGTGCCTGGTACAGTAACCAAGAGACCCAGTACTTC; CDR3: CAWYSNQETQYF
J: TRBJ2-5; D: TRBD1; size: few; V: TRBV12-3/TRBV12-4; DNA: TGTGCCAGCAGTACCGGGACAGGGGGAGAGACCCAGTACTTC; CDR3: CASSTGTGGETQYF
J: TRBJ1-5; D: TRBD1; size: few; V: TRBV12-3/TRBV12-4; DNA: TGTGCCAGCAGGGGGACAGGGGGCAATCAGCCCCAGCATTTT; CDR3: CASRGTGGNQPQHF
J: TRBJ2-2; D: TRBD2; size: few; V: TRBV7-6; DNA: TGTGCCAGCAGTTCCGGACTAGCGGGAGGAAGTGGCACCGGGGAGCTGTTTTTT; CDR3: CASSSGLAGGSGTGELFF
J: TRBJ2-1; D: NA; size: few; V: TRBV7-6; DNA: TGTGCCAGCAGCTTAGAGGGGGATAACAATGAGCAGTTCTTC; CDR3: CASSLEGDNNEQFF
J: TRBJ1-1; D: NA; size: many; V: TRBV3-1; DNA: TGTGCCAGCAGCTTCAGACAGACTAACACTGAAGCTTTCTTT; CDR3: CASSFRQTNTEAFF
J: TRBJ2-5; D: NA; size: NA; V: TRBV27; DNA: TGTGCCAGCTGGACACGAGAGACCCAGTACTTC; CDR3: CASWTRETQYF
J: TRBJ1-5; D: NA; size: many; V: TRBV7-2; DNA: TGTGCCAGCAGCCAGATAAACTTCCCCCAGCATTTT; CDR3: CASSQINFPQHF
J: TRBJ2-7; D: NA; size: many; V: TRBV29-1; DNA: TGCAGCGTTGAGTTGACAGGCTACGAGCAGTACTTC; CDR3: CSVELTGYEQYF
J: TRBJ2-7; D: NA; size: many; V: TRBV20-1; DNA: TGCAGTGCGAAACAGGTTACCACAGTCGGCGAGCAGTACTTC; CDR3: CSAKQVTTVGEQYF
J: TRBJ2-5; D: NA; size: few; V: TRBV12-3/TRBV12-4; DNA: TGTGCCAGTCGGTCACAGGGCATCCAAGAGACCCAGTACTTC; CDR3: CASRSQGIQETQYF
J: TRBJ2-3; D: NA; size: NA; V: TRBV11-2; DNA: TGTGCCAGCAGCTTAGGGTTCCTCCCGGCAACAGATACGCAGTATTTT; CDR3: CASSLGFLPATDTQYF
J: TRBJ2-2; D: TRBD2; size: NA; V: TRBV5-1; DNA: TGCGCCAGCAGCTTGCCGTTAGCGGGGGGCACCGGGGAGCTGTTTTTT; CDR3: CASSLPLAGGTGELFF
J: TRBJ2-1; D: TRBD2; size: NA; V: TRBV6-2/TRBV6-3; DNA: TGTGCCAGCAGAGGACTAGCGGCTTGGGAGCAGTTCTTC; CDR3: CASRGLAAWEQFF
J: TRBJ2-5; D: NA; size: NA; V: TRBV25-1; DNA: TGTGCCAGCAGTGATAGACTCCTCCAAGAGACCCAGTACTTC; CDR3: CASSDRLLQETQYF
J: TRBJ2-5; D: TRBD1; size: few; V: TRBV7-8; DNA: TGTGCCATCAGGGGGCCCCACCAAGAGACCCAGTACTTC; CDR3: CAIRGPHQETQYF
J: TRBJ1-5; D: NA; size: few; V: TRBV3-1; DNA: TGTGCCAGCAGCCAGGGACGGTGGCAGCCCCAGCATTTT; CDR3: CASSQGRWQPQHF
J: TRBJ1-1; D: NA; size: many; V: TRBV29-1; DNA: TGCAGCGTTCCCGGGGTCCGGGGAGAGGTCACTGAAGCTTTCTTT; CDR3: CSVPGVRGEVTEAFF
J: TRBJ2-7; D: TRBD2; size: NA; V: TRBV11-2; DNA: TGTGCCAGCAGCTTTAAAGCGGGAGGGCCCTACGAGCAGTACTTC; CDR3: CASSFKAGGPYEQYF
J: TRBJ2-4; D: NA; size: NA; V: TRBV29-1; DNA: TGCAGCGTTGAAGACCACCTCGGACACCAAAACATTCAGTACTTC; CDR3: CSVEDHLGHQNIQYF
J: TRBJ2-7; D: NA; size: few; V: TRBV12-3/TRBV12-4; DNA: TGTGCCAGCAGTTTAGTAAGGGGCGAGCAGTACTTC; CDR3: CASSLVRGEQYF
J: TRBJ2-3; D: TRBD2; size: many; V: TRBV12-3/TRBV12-4; DNA: TGTGCCAGCAGTTTATTTACTAGCGGGGGGGCCTCCACAGATACGCAGTATTTT; CDR3: CASSLFTSGGASTDTQYF
J: TRBJ2-5; D: TRBD2; size: NA; V: TRBV7-2; DNA: TGTGCCAGCAGCTTATCTAGCGGGGGGGGCCCCCAAGAGACCCAGTACTTC; CDR3: CASSLSSGGGPQETQYF
J: TRBJ2-1; D: NA; size: many; V: TRBV11-1; DNA: TGTGCCAGCAGCACGCCGGGACTTACCTACAATGAGCAGTTCTTC; CDR3: CASSTPGLTYNEQFF
J: TRBJ2-1; D: NA; size: many; V: TRBV29-1; DNA: TGCAGCGGGAGCGATAGGGATGAGCAGTTCTTC; CDR3: CSGSDRDEQFF
J: TRBJ2-1; D: NA; size: NA; V: TRBV27; DNA: TGTGCCAGCAGTTTCCTAGGTGGGAGGTTAGACAATGAGCAGTTCTTC; CDR3: CASSFLGGRLDNEQFF
J: TRBJ2-7; D: NA; size: NA; V: TRBV20-1; DNA: TGCAGTGCTCGGGACTTTCCCCTCGAGCAGTACTTC; CDR3: CSARDFPLEQYF
J: TRBJ2-7; D: NA; size: NA; V: TRBV7-2; DNA: TGTGCCAGCAGGAGAAACAGAGGATCCTACGAGCAGTACTTC; CDR3: CASRRNRGSYEQYF
J: TRBJ1-2; D: NA; size: NA; V: TRBV29-1; DNA: TGCAGCGTTGAAGCTCCTGTCCACACCTATGGCTACACCTTC; CDR3: CSVEAPVHTYGYTF
J: TRBJ1-5; D: NA; size: many; V: TRBV10-3; DNA: TGTGCCATCAGTGACAGCAGGAAAAGCAATCAGCCCCAGCATTTT; CDR3: CAISDSRKSNQPQHF
J: TRBJ1-6; D: NA; size: NA; V: TRBV7-2; DNA: TGTGCCAGCAGGCAGGGGAACAATTCACCCCTCCACTTT; CDR3: CASRQGNNSPLHF
J: TRBJ2-5; D: NA; size: NA; V: TRBV7-9; DNA: TGTGCCAGCAGCTTTCGAGGGGGCCAAGAGACCCAGTACTTC; CDR3: CASSFRGGQETQYF
J: TRBJ2-2; D: TRBD1; size: few; V: TRBV14; DNA: TGTGCCAGCAGCCTCGCCCGGACAGGGACCGGGGAGCTGTTTTTT; CDR3: CASSLARTGTGELFF
J: TRBJ1-1; D: NA; size: many; V: TRBV6-5; DNA: TGTGCCAGCAGTACTGGGGGGACGGCTCTTATGAACACTGAAGCTTTCTTT; CDR3: CASSTGGTALMNTEAFF
J: TRBJ2-7; D: TRBD1; size: NA; V: TRBV29-1; DNA: TGCAGCGGCCTTAGAGACAGGGCTGGCGAGCAGTACTTC; CDR3: CSGLRDRAGEQYF
J: TRBJ2-3; D: TRBD1; size: few; V: TRBV10-3; DNA: TGTGCCATCAACCAAGACAGGGCAGATACGCAGTATTTT; CDR3: CAINQDRADTQYF
J: TRBJ2-4; D: NA; size: NA; V: TRBV20-1; DNA: TGCAGTGCAAACGGGGGGCCCGGGTCCAAAAACATTCAGTACTTC; CDR3: CSANGGPGSKNIQYF